This T cell receptor (beta chain) derives from a study of cytomegalovirus exposure and HLA in healthy donors (dated by TCRdb to the late 2010s). Study-level background: An earlier analysis of roughly 630 of the donors reported approximately 290 Gb of sequence data and around 120 million unique TCR beta sequences from approximately 180 million T cells. In a later genetic analysis, genome-wide SNP genotypes for 398 of the 666 donors were used, and that subset was treated as a discovery cohort. In addition to the first cohort of hundreds of subjects, a separate validation cohort of under 150 different subjects was used. Donor age, sex, ethnicity and CMV serostatus were collected together with the repertoire data. All discovery cohort repertoires had been generated on a single sequencing platform. Four or five DR-DQ haplotypes were handled as single units for association and clustering because linkage in the cohort was strong. The study was designed to test whether signatures of past pathogen exposure could be identified by cataloging public T cell receptors. To study patterns of TCR occurrence, a later analysis re-analyzed previously published TCR beta repertoires from under 750 donors and added high-resolution HLA genotyping. The genetic ancestry cluster associated with self-reported Caucasian donors included 81% of the roughly 390 genotyped donors. An early release covering approximately 600 HLA-typed donors comprised about 320 gigabases of sequencing data and tens of millions of unique TCR sequences. The number of donors typed differed by locus, with roughly 629-640 for A, B, C, DRB1 and DQB1, roughly 520 for DQA1, over 600 for DPA1, and 472 for DPB1. Using immunosequencing, the study profiled T cell repertoires from fewer than 700 subjects and related those repertoires to cytomegalovirus serostatus. HLA typing covered class I and class II loci at four-digit resolution. An earlier analysis of approximately 580 of the donors used high-throughput TCR beta sequencing to judge whether each TCR beta V gene segment behaved as functional or pseudogenic. Among under 450 genotyped donors of the cohort, an average of approximately 240,000 unique TCR beta nucleotide sequences were sequenced per donor, around 18% of them non-productive. High-throughput TCR immunosequencing, statistical association of individual TCRs with disease status, and machine learning were combined to predict cytomegalovirus infection status. The later analysis used no new phenotypic data to find candidate immune exposures, relying instead on TCR beta sequences and their occurrence across donors.

The cohort comprised under 700 healthy bone marrow donors. At the time of sampling, every cohort member was nominally healthy, though immune exposures that went unrecorded were likely present. The donor was CMV seronegative and was included in the group of around 320 seronegative cohort members. A peripheral blood sample was collected from each donor, and TCR beta sequencing was performed on peripheral blood mononuclear cells. The Qiagen DNeasy Blood Extraction Kit was used to extract genomic DNA from the blood cell samples. Broader findings and caveats from the paper: The earlier analysis of about 600 of the donors excluded roughly 17 rarely observed V segments, including chromosome 9 orphons, because counts were too low. In a later analysis, HLA-associated TCR beta chains showed more clonal expansion and lower generation probabilities than non-associated chains that were equally common. An earlier analysis of approximately 540 of the donors showed that most TCR beta V segments appeared in productive rearrangements either about 87% or about 30% of the time, which broadly matched IMGT annotations. Some IMGT-functional V segments, including TRBV6-2 and TRBV6-3, could not be told apart with the 87-base-pair reads, so those segments were excluded. A group of highly shared sequence variants was considered likely to be a technical artifact of the sequencing pipeline. For the cohort, immune exposure information was limited to CMV serostatus. The authors suggested that the approach could potentially be generalized to other disease states and immunological phenotypes. In a later analysis, most CMV-associated TCR beta chains were found to appear HLA-restricted, with HLA associations seemingly driven largely by CMV exposure. A further reported finding was that TCR beta sequences accurately predicted the HLA-A and HLA-B alleles for most subjects in the first cohort. Specific HLA alleles were associated with 15,000 to 20,000 TCR beta sequences at a false discovery rate of 0.05 in a later analysis. V-gene and J-gene trimming of TCR beta chains was associated with a missense DCLRE1C variant in a later genetic analysis, and the association was replicated in an independent cohort. A few of the identified cytomegalovirus-associated TCR beta chains were confirmed in vitro to be specific for cytomegalovirus antigens. Linkage disequilibrium might explain the correlated functional status among segregating V segments, but an unknown experimental factor could not be ruled out. Assigning TCR associations to individual alleles was difficult when HLA alleles, especially DR and DQ, strongly co-occurred. The classifier was reported to diagnose cytomegalovirus status with high specificity and sensitivity in both the original cohort and the validation cohort. Most TCR sequences were seen in very few donors, while some public TCRs were found in many individuals. The presence/absence analyses assumed that sequencing depth was roughly uniform across donors, and that assumption may not be true. According to a later analysis, TCR association rates differed among HLA loci, with DRB1 alleles showing the most associated TCRs and HLA-C alleles showing the fewest. This cohort had only TCR beta chains sequenced, and the lack of alpha or paired-chain data limited which features could be detected. Compared with the roughly 600-donor mean, donors in an Asian-associated ancestry cluster had fewer N-insertions in productive TCRs, according to a later genetic analysis. In a later analysis, several top co-occurrence clusters were reported to appear linked to parvovirus B19, influenza, CMV and Epstein-Barr virus. A total of about 150 TCR beta chains were listed by the study as associated with cytomegalovirus. Because HLA typing was missing for some donors at each locus, association tests included only the typed subset.

CDR3 length: 15 amino acids, cysteine to phenylalanine. The sequence is cut down to CDR3 DNA, 45 bases in frame from base 1. Trimming removed 6 bases from V and 8 bases from J, leaving 19 bases between the germline ends. As encoded in the germline V gene, CDR1 is MDHEN while CDR2 is SYDVKM. A single count supports this clone. Its antigen remains undetermined. No much larger clonotype is one base removed from it; base qualities were not supplied. Libraries were made using the immunoSEQ multiplex PCR assay. A mixture of 60 forward primers for TCR Vbeta segments and 13 reverse primers for TCR Jbeta segments was used in the multiplex PCR. The CDR3 region of rearranged TCR beta genes was amplified from genomic DNA with a multiplex PCR assay. The amplified TCR beta libraries were sequenced on the Illumina HiSeq System as 87-base-pair reads. The study's own analysis went as follows. A later analysis tallied roughly 78 million unique TCR beta chains across the approximately 670 repertoires, and approximately 9.9 million of those chains were shared by two or more donors. Raw reads were error-corrected and collapsed into unique sequences with a nearest-neighbor algorithm that merged closely related sequences to remove PCR and sequencing errors. To assign V, D and J gene segments, CDR3 sequences were aligned to IMGT reference sequences. For a sequence to be retained, at least a six-nucleotide match to both a V gene segment and a J gene segment was required. A rearrangement was called productive if the CDR3 had no stop codons and remained in frame with V and J, and every other rearrangement was called non-productive. CDR3 was defined by IMGT convention, running from the second conserved V-encoded cysteine to the conserved J-encoded phenylalanine. The earlier analysis of about 570 of the donors excluded any sequence lacking an unambiguous match to a single V gene segment. An earlier analysis of a few hundred of the donors called V segments functional above 56.7% productive rearrangements and segregating when the between-donor standard deviation exceeded 5%. A statistical classification framework was developed to diagnose cytomegalovirus status using the catalog of TCR beta chain sequences. In a later analysis, V and J genes were assigned by comparing TCR nucleotide sequences against IMGT/GENE-DB human TR gene sequences. Using the TCRdist pipeline, a later analysis assigned CDR3 sequences along with most-parsimonious VDJ recombination scenarios. In a later analysis, each TCR beta chain was defined by its CDR3 amino acid sequence together with its V-gene family, and reads without a unique V-gene family were excluded. In a later analysis, some 600 highly shared, low-generation-probability nucleotide sequences were removed to address suspected cross-contamination and a sequencing artifact. For each public chain, a later analysis derived a clonal expansion index from normalized ranks of inferred template counts within each repertoire. In a later analysis, generation probabilities were computed using a VDJ recombination model fitted to out-of-frame rearrangements, and the results were checked against IGoR. Hypergeometric tests were used in a later analysis to score TCR-TCR, TCR-HLA and TCR-CMV co-occurrence, with a repertoire-size bias correction applied to the TCR pairs. A later analysis estimated false discovery rates by permuting HLA or CMV assignments 20 times. In a later analysis, co-occurring TCRs were grouped using DBSCAN, with TCRdist sequence similarity added in when clustering inside HLA-allele-positive subsets. Repertoires with fewer than 30,000 or more than 120,000 public chains, plus five repertoires with anomalous nucleotide sharing, were excluded from co-occurrence clustering. The table comes from immuneACCESS by way of TCRdb, which keeps in-frame sequences with V and J called. Part of the clones is missing from these tables; in studies checked, under half for an unresolved V gene and the rest for unknown reasons. V, J and clone size are taken as reported in that table, and D and trimming were inferred from the DNA itself. This sample gives roughly 190,000 clones in total; approximately 86% of them show up just once. The top ten constitute approximately 1.5% of the sample.

The sample was PBMCs. The receptor chain draws on TRBV28 and TRBJ1-4; the D gene is not confidently resolved. This clonotype was sampled from a woman between 18 and 29 years old in good health and CMV-seronegative. CDR3 protein: CASSQATPQEEKLFF. The nucleotide sequence is given as TGTGCCAGCAGCCAGGCGACCCCTCAAGAGGAAAAACTGTTTTTT.